What follows is one TCR beta chain and its context. 60 Vbeta and 13 Jbeta primers were used in PCR. Assay used: immunoSEQ multiplex PCR; TCRdb lists only in-frame clones, some missing. The sample includes approximately 74,000 clones, 65% to 85% of them seen just once. The source of the sample is a study of cytomegalovirus exposure and HLA in healthy donors. About the study: The early release's HLA-typed donors yielded 65 million to 85 million unique TCRs.

The CDR3 has 11 amino acids. Germline V CDR1 and CDR2: LNHDA, SQIVND (reference sequence). The clonotype comes from a woman in her twenties or thirties in good health and CMV-seronegative. Source material: PBMCs. The chain employs TRBV19 and TRBJ1-2, with TRBD1 as a possible D gene (5 bases). The CDR3 reads CGTTQGYGYTF. Written as DNA, the CDR3 is TGTGGTACGACCCAGGGCTATGGCTACACCTTC.